The present T cell receptor beta chain was sequenced within a study of cytomegalovirus exposure and HLA in healthy donors. Study-level points and caveats: The study recorded about 160 TCR beta chains that were cytomegalovirus-associated.

Of note for this clone: Antigen specificity is unknown.

The PCR was carried out with 60 Vbeta primers and 13 Jbeta primers. The data were produced by immunoSEQ multiplex PCR, yet TCRdb's version contains in-frame clones alone and is incomplete. The table includes fewer than 120,000 clones, about three quarters detected once. V shed 8 bases and J 3 bases; nucleotides not matched to a gene: 5. Germline V gene sequence: CDR1 MDHEN, CDR2 SYDVKM. This CDR3 region has 13 residues. This receptor was taken from a woman in her sixties or seventies in good health and CMV-seropositive. Sequencing was performed on PBMCs. The chain employs TRBV28 and TRBJ2-3, with 7 bases that match TRBD2. CDR3 sequence (DNA): TGTGCCAGCGGGGACTACTCGACAGATACGCAGTATTTT. Protein sequence: CASGDYSTDTQYF.